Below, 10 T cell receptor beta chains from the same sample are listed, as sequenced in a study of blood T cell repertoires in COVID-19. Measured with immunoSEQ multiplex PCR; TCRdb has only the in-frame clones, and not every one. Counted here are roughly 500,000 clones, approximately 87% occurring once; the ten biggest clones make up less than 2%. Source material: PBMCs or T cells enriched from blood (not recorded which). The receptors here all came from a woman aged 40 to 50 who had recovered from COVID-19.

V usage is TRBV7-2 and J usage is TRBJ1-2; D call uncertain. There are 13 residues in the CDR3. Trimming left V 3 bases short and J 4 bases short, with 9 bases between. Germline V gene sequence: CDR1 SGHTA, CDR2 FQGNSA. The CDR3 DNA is TGTGCCAGCAGCTTGTCAGGTATCTATGGCTACACCTTC. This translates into CASSLSGIYGYTF.

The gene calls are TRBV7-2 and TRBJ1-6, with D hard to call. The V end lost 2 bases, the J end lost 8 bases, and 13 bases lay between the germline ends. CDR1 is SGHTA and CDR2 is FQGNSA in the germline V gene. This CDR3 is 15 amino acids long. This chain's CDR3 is CASSLPGNPHSPLHF. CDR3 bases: TGTGCCAGCAGCTTACCGGGAAATCCGCATTCACCCCTCCACTTT. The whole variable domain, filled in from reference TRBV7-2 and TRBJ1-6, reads GAGVSQSPSNKVTEKGKDVELRCDPISGHTALYWYRQSLGQGLEFLIYFQGNSAPDKSGLPSDRFSAERTGGSVSTLTIQRTQQEDSAVYLCASSLPGNPHSPLHFGNGTRLTVT.

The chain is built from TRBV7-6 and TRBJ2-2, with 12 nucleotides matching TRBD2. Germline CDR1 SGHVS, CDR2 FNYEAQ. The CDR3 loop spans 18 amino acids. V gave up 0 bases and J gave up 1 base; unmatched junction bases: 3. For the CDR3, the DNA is TGTGCCAGCAGCTTAGCTTTACTAGCGGGAGGGAACACCGGGGAGCTGTTTTTT. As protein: CASSLALLAGGNTGELFF.

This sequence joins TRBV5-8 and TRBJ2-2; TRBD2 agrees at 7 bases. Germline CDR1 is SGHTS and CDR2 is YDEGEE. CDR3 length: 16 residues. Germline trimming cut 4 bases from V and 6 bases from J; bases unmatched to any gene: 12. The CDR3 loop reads CASSLGGNWVAGELFF. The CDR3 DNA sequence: TGTGCCAGCAGCCTGGGAGGGAACTGGGTCGCCGGGGAGCTGTTTTTT. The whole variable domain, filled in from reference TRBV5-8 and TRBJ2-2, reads EAGVTQSPTHLIKTRGQQATLRCSPISGHTSVYWYQQALGLGLQFLLWYDEGEERNRGNFPPRFSGRQFPNYSSELNVNALELEDSALYLCASSLGGNWVAGELFFGEGSRLTVL.

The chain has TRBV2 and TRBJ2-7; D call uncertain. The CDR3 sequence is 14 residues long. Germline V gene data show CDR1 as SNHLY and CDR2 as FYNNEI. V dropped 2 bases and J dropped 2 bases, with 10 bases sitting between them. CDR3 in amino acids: CASSELAATYEQYF. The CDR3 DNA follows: TGTGCCAGCAGTGAATTAGCCGCCACCTACGAGCAGTACTTC.

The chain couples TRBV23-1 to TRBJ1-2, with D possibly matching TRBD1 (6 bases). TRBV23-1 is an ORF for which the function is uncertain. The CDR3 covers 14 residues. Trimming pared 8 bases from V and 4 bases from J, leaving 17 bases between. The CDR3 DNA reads TGCGCCAGCTTGGGAGACAGGCGACCCTATGGCTACACCTTC. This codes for CASLGDRRPYGYTF.

Written as DNA, the CDR3 is TGTGCCAGCAGCTTAGGATCCGGTCGAGCGGCTTTAACTGAAGCTTTCTTT. It is translated as CASSLGSGRAALTEAFF. The chain carries TRBV11-3 and TRBJ1-1; D call uncertain. V lost 1 base and J 5 bases, leaving 20 bases between the germline ends. The CDR3 totals 17 residues. The V gene's germline CDR1 is SGHNT and CDR2 YENEEA.

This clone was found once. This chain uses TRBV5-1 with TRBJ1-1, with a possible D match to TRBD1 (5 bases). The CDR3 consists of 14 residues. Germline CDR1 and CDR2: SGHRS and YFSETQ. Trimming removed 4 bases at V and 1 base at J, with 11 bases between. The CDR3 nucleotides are TGCGCCAGCAGCCCCGTTACAGGGAACACTGAAGCTTTCTTT. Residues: CASSPVTGNTEAFF.

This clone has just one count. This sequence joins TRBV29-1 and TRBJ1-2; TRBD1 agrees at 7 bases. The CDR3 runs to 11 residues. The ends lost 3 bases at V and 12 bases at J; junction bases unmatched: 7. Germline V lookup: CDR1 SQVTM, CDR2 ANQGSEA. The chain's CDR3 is CSVDERGRNTF. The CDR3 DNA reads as TGCAGCGTTGATGAGAGGGGGCGAAACACCTTC.

CDR3 amino acids: CATSGTRDEQFF. The CDR3 region has the DNA TGTGCCACCAGCGGAACTAGGGATGAGCAGTTCTTC. The chain combines TRBV15 with TRBJ2-1; possibly TRBD2 for D (5 bases). V lost 5 bases to trimming and J lost 8 bases, with 10 bases between them. This CDR3 comprises 12 residues. CDR1 and CDR2 (germline): LNHNV, YYDKDF (reference sequence).